Each of the 26 T cell receptor beta chains below was sequenced from the same sample in a study of cytomegalovirus exposure and HLA in healthy donors. TCRdb keeps only in-frame clones here, not all; method: immunoSEQ multiplex PCR. The sample carries under 250,000 clones, around 87% recorded once. The sample was PBMCs. Receptors originate from a woman aged 18-29 years in good health and CMV-seropositive.

The V gene is TRBV5-1, the J gene TRBJ2-7; 11 bases agree with TRBD2. Germline trimming cut 3 bases from V and 4 bases from J; bases unmatched to any gene: 6. Per germline, CDR1 SGHRS and CDR2 YFSETQ. This CDR3 spans 15 amino acids. CDR3 in amino acids: CASSSGTSGVYEQYF. The DNA of the CDR3 is TGCGCCAGCAGCTCGGGGACTAGCGGAGTTTACGAGCAGTACTTC. The full variable domain, completed using reference TRBV5-1 and TRBJ2-7, is KAGVTQTPRYLIKTRGQQVTLSCSPISGHRSVSWYQQTPGQGLQFLFEYFSETQRNKGNFPGRFSGRQFSNSRSEMNVSTLELGDSALYLCASSSGTSGVYEQYFGPGTRLTVT.

This clone was recorded once. The CDR3 DNA reads as TGTGCCAGCAGAATCGGGAGGGCCCTCTACAATGAGCAGTTCTTC. It specifies CASRIGRALYNEQFF. The rearrangement uses TRBV27 and TRBJ2-1, with 8 bases lining up with TRBD2. The CDR3 covers 15 residues. The trim removed 6 bases at V and 3 bases at J, leaving 7 bases unmatched. Germline V lookup: CDR1 MNHEY, CDR2 SMNVEV (reference sequence).

Concerning this clone: Its ends do not fully match the called genes, so a read error is possible. The chain employs TRBV28 and TRBJ1-5; 9 positions match TRBD1. CDR3 length equals 15 residues. Germline V gives CDR1 MDHEN, CDR2 SYDVKM. The CDR3 is CASSLDRGSIQPQHF. The DNA for the CDR3 is TGTGCCAGCAGTTTAGACAGGGGGAGCATTCAGCCCCAGCATTTT.

This chain joins TRBV19 and TRBJ1-2; D is undetermined. The germline V gene has CDR1 LNHDA and CDR2 SQIVND (reference sequence). The V end lost 9 bases, the J end lost 6 bases, and 14 bases lay between the germline ends. The CDR3 is 12 amino acids. Written as DNA, the CDR3 is TGTGCCAGCAGATGGGGAGGGAATGGCTACACCTTC. Translating gives CASRWGGNGYTF.

This clone has just a few counts. The J gene is TRBJ2-7, the V gene TRBV6-5, with D perhaps matching TRBD2 (6 bases). The CDR3 runs 12 residues. V lost 5 bases and J lost 5, with 10 bases in between. Germline CDR1 MNHEY, CDR2 SVGAGI. The CDR3 protein is CASSGTFDEQYF. CDR3 in DNA: TGTGCCAGCAGTGGGACTTTCGACGAGCAGTACTTC.

This chain links TRBV29-1 with TRBJ1-2; no clear D gene. Looked up from germline, CDR1 is SQVTM and CDR2 is ANQGSEA. The CDR3 is made up of 12 amino acids. V lost 6 bases to trimming and J lost 4 bases, with 12 bases between them. CDR3 nucleotide sequence: TGCAGCGTAGCACGCGGTATCTATGGCTACACCTTC. Amino acid sequence: CSVARGIYGYTF. Supplemented by reference TRBV29-1 and TRBJ1-2, the full variable domain reads SAVISQKPSRDICQRGTSLTIQCQVDSQVTMMFWYRQQPGQSLTLIATANQGSEATYESGFVIDKFPISRPNLTFSTLTVSNMSPEDSSIYLCSVARGIYGYTFGSGTRLTVV.

V and J are TRBV6-1 and TRBJ1-2; D call uncertain. The V and J ends lost 2 bases and 2 bases respectively, with 12 bases between them. The CDR3 contains 15 residues. Germline CDR1 MNHNS, CDR2 SASEGT. The CDR3, as DNA: TGTGCCAGCAGTGAAAGGAGGACTACGAACTATGGCTACACCTTC. It is translated as CASSERRTTNYGYTF.

This rearrangement joins TRBV28 to TRBJ1-5; tentatively, D is TRBD1 (6 bases). With 2 bases removed from V and 3 bases from J, the gap between germline ends came to 14 bases. The CDR3 totals 16 residues. Germline lookup yields CDR1 MDHEN and CDR2 SYDVKM. CDR3 residues: CASSLGGYQTNQPQHF. DNA of the CDR3: TGTGCCAGCAGTTTAGGGGGCTACCAGACCAATCAGCCCCAGCATTTT.

The gene calls are TRBV10-3 and TRBJ1-1, with D possibly TRBD1 on 6 matching bases. The CDR3 consists of 14 residues. With 0 bases removed from V and 4 bases from J, the gap between germline ends came to 9 bases. CDR1 is ENHRY, CDR2 SYGVKD, per germline. For the CDR3, the DNA is TGTGCCATCAGTGAGTCATCCAGGGGCACTGAAGCTTTCTTT. Its translation is CAISESSRGTEAFF.

The chain links TRBV27 to TRBJ1-2, with TRBD1 matching over 7 bases. The CDR3 consists of 16 residues. Germline V gene data show CDR1 as MNHEY and CDR2 as SMNVEV (reference sequence). Losses at the gene ends were 0 bases for V and 1 base for J; bases not matched to a gene: 5. This CDR3 reads CASSLSDRSSNYGYTF. In DNA form, the CDR3 reads TGTGCCAGCAGTTTATCGGACAGGAGTAGTAACTATGGCTACACCTTC.

The gene calls are TRBV5-6 and TRBJ2-7; D perhaps matches TRBD1 (6 bases). CDR1 SGHDT and CDR2 YYEEEE come from the germline V gene. Trimming shortened V by 0 bases and J by 2 bases, and 6 bases separated the two germline ends. CDR3 length: 13 residues. CDR3 amino acids: CASSLGDTYEQYF. The CDR3 DNA reads TGTGCCAGCAGCTTGGGGGACACCTACGAGCAGTACTTC.

DNA of the CDR3: TGTGCCAGCAGTCACCCCGGGACACCCTATGGCTACACCTTC. Its protein product is CASSHPGTPYGYTF. The chain uses TRBV6-6 and TRBJ1-2, with a possible D match to TRBD1 (6 bases). V lost 5 bases to trimming and J lost 4 bases, with 14 bases between them. CDR3 length equals 14 residues. Germline CDR1 MNHNY, CDR2 SVGAGI (reference sequence).

The CDR3 nucleotides read TGTGCCAGCTCAGGGCAGGGACACCCGAACACTGAAGCTTTCTTT. Translated, it gives CASSGQGHPNTEAFF. This chain links TRBV18 with TRBJ1-1, with D perhaps matching TRBD1 (6 bases). Trimming cost V 5 bases and J 1 base, with 14 bases left between them. The germline CDR1 and CDR2 sequences are KGHSH and LQKENI. The CDR3 sequence is 15 residues long.

V is TRBV15 and J is TRBJ1-1; D may be TRBD1 (5 bases). CDR1 is LNHNV, CDR2 YYDKDF, per germline (reference sequence). The CDR3 covers 18 residues. The V end was cut by 1 base, the J end by 2 bases, with 20 bases between. CDR3 region: CATSRASSLRQSNTEAFF. The DNA for the CDR3 is TGTGCCACCAGCAGAGCGTCCTCCCTCAGACAGAGTAACACTGAAGCTTTCTTT.

In this sample, this clone turned up once. This chain connects TRBV5-4 to TRBJ2-1; the D is unclear. Trimming left V 1 base short and J 9 bases short, with 8 bases between. Germline lookup yields CDR1 SGHNT and CDR2 YYREEE (reference sequence). The CDR3 loop spans 12 amino acids. The CDR3 DNA follows: TGTGCCAGCAGCTTGCCCTGGGCTGAGCAGTTCTTC. It is translated as CASSLPWAEQFF.

CDR3 in amino acids: CASSVRGGPWEQYF. As DNA, the CDR3 is TGTGCCAGCAGCGTCAGGGGAGGGCCGTGGGAGCAGTACTTC. The chain combines TRBV9 with TRBJ2-7, with a weak D call TRBD2 (7 bases). Germline CDR1 reads SGDLS; CDR2 reads YYNGEE. Deletions cut 2 bases from V and 7 bases from J, with 16 bases between. This CDR3 comprises 14 residues.

The chain joins TRBV7-9 to TRBJ2-3; no clear D gene. The germline V gene has CDR1 SEHNR and CDR2 FQNEAQ (reference sequence). This CDR3 is built from 14 residues. Trimming shortened V by 1 base and J by 3 bases, and 8 bases separated the two germline ends. Written as DNA, the CDR3 is TGTGCCAGCAGCTTAGAAACCGGGACAGATACGCAGTATTTT. This sequence encodes CASSLETGTDTQYF.

V is TRBV7-9 and J is TRBJ2-7; 8 positions match TRBD2. Germline V gene sequence: CDR1 SEHNR, CDR2 FQNEAQ (reference sequence). The CDR3 has 16 amino acids. V dropped 5 bases and J dropped 2; count of bases not matched to a gene: 11. The CDR3 spells CASSRGPSGSTYEQYF. As DNA, the CDR3 is TGTGCCAGCAGCCGGGGGCCCAGCGGGAGCACCTACGAGCAGTACTTC. Combining the CDR3 with reference TRBV7-9 and TRBJ2-7 gives the whole variable domain DTGVSQNPRHKITKRGQNVTFRCDPISEHNRLYWYRQTLGQGPEFLTYFQNEAQLEKSRLLSDRFSAERPKGSFSTLEIQRTEQGDSAMYLCASSRGPSGSTYEQYFGPGTRLTVT.

The chain uses TRBV19 and TRBJ2-3; no definite D call. The CDR3 is made up of 14 amino acids. From germline, CDR1 is LNHDA and CDR2 SQIVND (reference sequence). Trimming removed 7 bases from V and 0 bases from J, with 11 bases in between. The CDR3 bases are TGTGCCAGTATGGGCGCATCTAGCACAGATACGCAGTATTTT. Its protein product is CASMGASSTDTQYF.

The rearrangement joins TRBV15 to TRBJ2-2; D unclear. Germline CDR1 and CDR2: LNHNV and YYDKDF (reference sequence). The ends were cut back, 5 bases at V and 4 bases at J, with 11 bases in the middle. The CDR3 sequence is 14 residues long. The CDR3 nucleotides read TGTGCCACCAGCCAGGTGGGTAGCACCGGGGAGCTGTTTTTT. Translated, it gives CATSQVGSTGELFF.

The rearrangement uses TRBV7-9 and TRBJ1-2, with a possible D match to TRBD1 (6 bases). The length of the CDR3 is 16 residues. The germline V gene has CDR1 SEHNR and CDR2 FQNEAQ (reference sequence). The V gene lost 5 bases and the J gene lost 4 bases, with 20 bases spanning the gap. CDR3 sequence (DNA): TGTGCCAGCAGCCCCCGGGCGAGACAGGCAAGCTATGGCTACACCTTC. Translating gives CASSPRARQASYGYTF.

This chain links TRBV6-5 with TRBJ1-5, with TRBD1 matching 12 bases. Losses at the gene ends were 6 bases for V and 5 bases for J; bases not matched to a gene: 5. Germline CDR1 is MNHEY and CDR2 is SVGAGI. The CDR3 is 15 amino acids. The DNA of the CDR3 is TGTGCCAGCAGAAGCGGGACAGGGGGCCATCAGCCCCAGCATTTT. Translated, it gives CASRSGTGGHQPQHF.

The chain uses TRBV28 and TRBJ2-1; 7 bases map to TRBD2. V lost 4 bases, J lost 6 bases, and 9 bases stayed unmatched. CDR3 length equals 15 residues. Germline V gene data show CDR1 as MDHEN and CDR2 as SYDVKM. The CDR3, as DNA: TGTGCCAGCAGTTGGCGGGGGAGCACCTTCAATGAGCAGTTCTTC. It codes for CASSWRGSTFNEQFF.

The chain recombines TRBV2 with TRBJ2-7; D may be TRBD1 (6 bases). CDR3 length: 15 residues. Germline V CDR1 and CDR2: SNHLY, FYNNEI. Trimming removed 6 bases from V and 0 bases from J, with 15 bases in between. CDR3 amino acids: CASRREGGYSYEQYF. For the CDR3, the DNA is TGTGCCAGCAGAAGAGAAGGGGGTTACTCCTACGAGCAGTACTTC.

The CDR3 reads CASRPVGTDTQYF. The CDR3 DNA reads TGTGCCAGCAGGCCAGTCGGCACAGATACGCAGTATTTT. This rearrangement joins TRBV2 to TRBJ2-3; D is undetermined. The CDR3 is 13 residues long. Trimming took off 6 bases at V and 1 base at J, with 8 bases between the two ends. Germline V CDR1 and CDR2: SNHLY, FYNNEI.

Worth noting for this clone: A read error may account for a junction end that differs from germline. The gene calls are TRBV7-9 and TRBJ2-1; 8 bases line up with TRBD1. This CDR3 region has 15 residues. Germline V gives CDR1 SEHNR, CDR2 FQNEAQ (reference sequence). The DNA for the CDR3 is TGTGCCAGCAGCTTAGCGGCAGGGGGCTACGATGAGCAGTTCTTC. This encodes CASSLAAGGYDEQFF.